Presented here are 4 T cell receptor beta chains from one specimen sequenced in a study of cytomegalovirus exposure and HLA in healthy donors. The PCR made use of 60 Vbeta and 13 Jbeta primers. Produced via immunoSEQ multiplex PCR; TCRdb's table is partial and in-frame only. The sample includes 65,000 to 90,000 clones, roughly 70% of them seen just once. Sequenced material: PBMCs. Every receptor here comes from a man aged 35-49 years in good health and CMV-seronegative.

The CDR3 loop reads CASSVAPARGGADTQYF. The CDR3, as DNA: TGTGCCAGCAGCGTAGCTCCAGCTCGCGGGGGGGCAGATACGCAGTATTTT. This chain links TRBV9 with TRBJ2-3, with TRBD2 matching 9 bases. This CDR3 has 17 residues. Looked up from germline, CDR1 is SGDLS and CDR2 is YYNGEE. The V and J ends lost 0 bases and 4 bases, in that order; junction bases with no gene match: 9.

This rearrangement joins TRBV28 to TRBJ1-5; maybe TRBD1 (6 bases). V was trimmed by 2 bases and J by 1 base, leaving 9 bases between them. The CDR3 consists of 15 residues. Germline V gives CDR1 MDHEN, CDR2 SYDVKM. The CDR3 reads CASSLQGQSNQPQHF. The CDR3 region has the DNA TGTGCCAGCAGTTTACAGGGGCAAAGCAATCAGCCCCAGCATTTT.

This clone has more than one count but fewer than ten. The CDR3 loop reads CAWSGFFRAYGYTF. The CDR3 DNA sequence: TGTGCCTGGAGTGGATTCTTCAGGGCGTATGGCTACACCTTC. The chain combines TRBV30 with TRBJ1-2; TRBD1 is a possible D gene (5 bases). The V end was cut by 1 base, the J end by 5 bases, with 14 bases between. Germline lookup yields CDR1 GTSNPN and CDR2 SVGIG (reference sequence). The CDR3 covers 14 residues.

The CDR3, as DNA: TGTGCCAGCAGCTCCCGGGACACGAATTACGAGCAGTACTTC. Translated: CASSSRDTNYEQYF. The chain carries TRBV7-2 and TRBJ2-7; TRBD1 is a possible D gene (6 bases). The V and J ends lost 4 bases and 4 bases respectively, with 14 bases between them. The CDR3 loop spans 14 amino acids. Looked up from germline, CDR1 is SGHTA and CDR2 is FQGNSA.